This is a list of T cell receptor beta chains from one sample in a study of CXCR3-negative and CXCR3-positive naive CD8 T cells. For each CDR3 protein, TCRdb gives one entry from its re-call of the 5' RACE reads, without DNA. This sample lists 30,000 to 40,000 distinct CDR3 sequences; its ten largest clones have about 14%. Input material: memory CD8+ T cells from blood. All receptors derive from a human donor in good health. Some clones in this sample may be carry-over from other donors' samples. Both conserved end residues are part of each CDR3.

CDR3 protein: CASSLLLVGTEAFF; V gene: TRBV7-9; J gene: TRBJ1-1
CDR3 protein: CASSLWGARNTEAFF; V gene: TRBV5-6; J gene: TRBJ1-1
CDR3 protein: CATSDLGDLFAF; V gene: TRBV24-1; J gene: TRBJ1-2
CDR3 protein: CASSLYIPTPATNEKLFF; V gene: TRBV7-2; J gene: TRBJ1-4
CDR3 protein: CASSAEGSGTDTQYF; V gene: TRBV9; J gene: TRBJ2-3
CDR3 protein: CASSELSGGQETQYF; V gene: TRBV6-1; J gene: TRBJ2-5
CDR3 protein: CASSNLGGDYEQYF; V gene: TRBV27; J gene: TRBJ2-7
CDR3 protein: CASSLVGSSYNEQFF; V gene: TRBV5-1; J gene: TRBJ2-1
CDR3 protein: CASSYQREMTEQFF; V gene: TRBV6-2/TRBV6-3; J gene: TRBJ2-1
CDR3 protein: CATSRAPGLGNEQFF; V gene: TRBV15; J gene: TRBJ2-1
CDR3 protein: CASSHPDRGNYEQYF; V gene: TRBV5-1; J gene: TRBJ2-7
CDR3 protein: CSASGRNLYNEQFF; V gene: TRBV20-1; J gene: TRBJ2-1
CDR3 protein: CANSRGRGGKNIQYF; V gene: TRBV9; J gene: TRBJ2-4
CDR3 protein: CASSLPQQRPGELFF; V gene: TRBV28; J gene: TRBJ2-2
CDR3 protein: CASSTSQGTNEQFF; V gene: TRBV9; J gene: TRBJ2-1
CDR3 protein: CASSPSGTGGRETQYF; V gene: TRBV11-3; J gene: TRBJ2-5
CDR3 protein: CASSYKVGTGISEQYF; V gene: TRBV7-8; J gene: TRBJ2-7
CDR3 protein: CAWSSGRDSYEQYF; V gene: TRBV30; J gene: TRBJ2-7
CDR3 protein: CASSQTLAGGMQETQYF; V gene: TRBV4-3; J gene: TRBJ2-5
CDR3 protein: CASSYASQGPNTGELFF; V gene: TRBV2; J gene: TRBJ2-2
CDR3 protein: CASSSTGNVKPQHF; V gene: TRBV7-9; J gene: TRBJ1-5
CDR3 protein: CASSQAAGASYEQYF; V gene: TRBV4-2; J gene: TRBJ2-7
CDR3 protein: CASGRESSGANVLTF; V gene: TRBV15; J gene: TRBJ2-6